This T cell receptor (beta chain) was captured by sequencing in a study of cytomegalovirus exposure and HLA in healthy donors. This PCR relied on a set of 60 Vbeta primers and 13 Jbeta primers. TCRdb's table, derived via immunoSEQ multiplex PCR, lists solely in-frame clones and lacks some. This sample has about 200,000 clones; around 81% occur once, and the top ten carry 1.5% to 2%. This CDR3 comprises 14 residues. The germline gives CDR1 LNHDA, CDR2 SQIVND (reference sequence). Unmatched junction bases numbered 7, after V lost 6 bases and J lost 4 bases. The source is a man aged 30 to 45 in good health and CMV-seronegative. The chain carries TRBV19 and TRBJ2-5, with 8 bases matching TRBD2. Sequenced material: PBMCs. CDR3 loop: CASRTPGGGETQYF. In nucleotides, the CDR3 is TGTGCCAGTAGGACCCCCGGGGGGGGAGAGACCCAGTACTTC.